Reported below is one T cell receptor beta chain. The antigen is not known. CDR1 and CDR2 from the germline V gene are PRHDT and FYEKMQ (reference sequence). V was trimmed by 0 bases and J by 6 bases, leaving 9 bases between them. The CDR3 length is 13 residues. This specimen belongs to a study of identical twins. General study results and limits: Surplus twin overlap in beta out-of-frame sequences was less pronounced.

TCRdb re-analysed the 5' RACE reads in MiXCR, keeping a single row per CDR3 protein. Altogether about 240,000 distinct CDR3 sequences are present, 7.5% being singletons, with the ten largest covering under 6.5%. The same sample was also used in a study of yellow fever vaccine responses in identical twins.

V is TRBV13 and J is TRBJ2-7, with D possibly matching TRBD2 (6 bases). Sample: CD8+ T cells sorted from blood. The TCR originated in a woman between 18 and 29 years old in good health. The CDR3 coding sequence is TGTGCCAGCAGCTTAGGACTAGCATCCGAGCAGTACGTC. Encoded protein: CASSLGLASEQYV.